Below are 15 T cell receptor beta chains sequenced from a single sample in a study of blood T cell repertoires in COVID-19. The repertoire was sequenced with immunoSEQ multiplex PCR; TCRdb's copy has only in-frame clones and lacks some. The table lists 55,000 to 90,000 clones, 75% to 90% of them singletons. The material sequenced was peripheral blood. The receptors were gathered from a woman aged 80 or older with active or convalescent COVID-19.

The chain employs TRBV4-3 and TRBJ2-2; D is perhaps TRBD1 (5 bases). Between the trimmed V and J ends, which lost 1 base and 7 bases, there was a span of 7 bases. This CDR3 spans 13 amino acids. Germline CDR1 LGHNA, CDR2 YSLEER. The DNA of the CDR3 is TGCGCCAGCAGCCAAGGAGACAGCGGGGAGCTGTTTTTT. Protein: CASSQGDSGELFF.

The chain couples TRBV2 to TRBJ1-2; TRBD1 aligns across 9 bases. Germline V CDR1 and CDR2: SNHLY, FYNNEI. The V gene end was trimmed by 6 bases and the J gene end by 4 bases; junction bases not matched to a gene: 3. This CDR3 comprises 13 residues. The CDR3 DNA sequence: TGTGCCAGCAGGGGGACAGGGACCTATGGCTACACCTTC. Amino acids: CASRGTGTYGYTF.

The V call is TRBV19, the J call TRBJ1-2; D perhaps matches TRBD1 (5 bases). V lost 10 bases to trimming and J lost 4 bases, with 22 bases between them. Per the germline V gene, CDR1 is LNHDA and CDR2 is SQIVND (reference sequence). The CDR3 runs 15 residues. The CDR3 spells CATSPGGGTTYGYTF. DNA of the CDR3: TGTGCCACAAGCCCGGGAGGCGGGACGACCTATGGCTACACCTTC. The full variable domain, completed using reference TRBV19 and TRBJ1-2, is DGGITQSPKYLFRKEGQNVTLSCEQNLNHDAMYWYRQDPGQGLRLIYYSQIVNDFQKGDIAEGYSVSREKKESFPLTVTSAQKNPTAFYLCATSPGGGTTYGYTFGSGTRLTVV.

The chain uses TRBV30 and TRBJ1-2; maybe TRBD1 (5 bases). This CDR3 spans 12 amino acids. Trimming took 2 bases from V and 7 from J, leaving 11 bases between them. CDR1 is GTSNPN and CDR2 is SVGIG in the germline V gene (reference sequence). The CDR3 protein is CAWSTARAGYTF. DNA for the CDR3: TGTGCCTGGAGTACCGCCAGGGCTGGCTACACCTTC.

This clone came up a few times. This chain joins TRBV15 and TRBJ1-1; D is unresolved. V was clipped by 4 bases and J by 11 bases, with 14 bases between them. The CDR3 totals 12 residues. The germline CDR1 and CDR2 sequences are LNHNV and YYDKDF (reference sequence). CDR3 in DNA: TGTGCCACCAGCACCCTGGGCAAAACGGCTTTCTTT. Translation: CATSTLGKTAFF. The full variable domain, its missing parts supplied by reference TRBV15 and TRBJ1-1, is DAMVIQNPRYQVTQFGKPVTLSCSQTLNHNVMYWYQQKSSQAPKLLFHYYDKDFNNEADTPDNFQSRRPNTSFCFLDIRSPGLGDTAMYLCATSTLGKTAFFGQGTRLTVV.

The chain recombines TRBV9 with TRBJ1-6; 9 nucleotides agree with TRBD1. Trimming at V came to 4 bases and at J to 8 bases, leaving 10 bases not matched to a gene. Germline V lookup: CDR1 SGDLS, CDR2 YYNGEE. The CDR3 is 16 amino acids. The chain's CDR3 is CASSSGGTGPYSPLHF. The CDR3 coding sequence is TGTGCCAGCAGCTCCGGGGGGACAGGGCCTTATTCACCCCTCCACTTT.

The chain uses TRBV7-9 and TRBJ2-1; tentative D call: TRBD1 (6 bases). Germline V lookup: CDR1 SEHNR, CDR2 FQNEAQ (reference sequence). CDR3 length equals 12 residues. Trimming cost V 7 bases and J 14 bases, with 18 bases left between them. CDR3 protein: CASTEKGDLKFF. The CDR3 DNA is TGTGCCAGCACCGAGAAGGGGGACCTGAAGTTCTTC.

This rearrangement joins TRBV28 to TRBJ1-5; D is perhaps TRBD1 (6 bases). The CDR3 has 11 residues. In germline, CDR1 is MDHEN, CDR2 SYDVKM. V lost 5 bases, J lost 8 bases, and 7 bases lay in between. This CDR3 is CASSAGEPQHF. The CDR3 DNA reads as TGTGCCAGCAGTGCAGGGGAGCCCCAGCATTTT.

This clone was counted a single time. The chain combines TRBV7-2 with TRBJ2-5; 8 nucleotides match TRBD2. Germline loops: CDR1 SGHTA, CDR2 FQGNSA. With 8 bases clipped from V and 9 bases from J, the junction kept 14 bases outside the gene matches. This CDR3 has 14 residues. The CDR3 protein is CASSGGDKKGAQYF. DNA for the CDR3: TGTGCCAGCTCCGGGGGGGACAAAAAAGGGGCCCAGTACTTC.

This chain joins TRBV4-3 and TRBJ2-4; D uncertain. Trimming stripped 0 bases from V and 2 bases from J, with 14 bases between. The CDR3 is 17 amino acids. Germline values: CDR1 LGHNA, CDR2 YSLEER. This chain's CDR3 is CASSQDFGLATKNIQYF. The CDR3 coding sequence is TGCGCCAGCAGCCAAGATTTCGGGTTAGCAACCAAAAACATTCAGTACTTC.

The DNA of the CDR3 is TGCGCCAGCAGCCCCGGACAGGCTTATGGCTACACCTTC. This sequence encodes CASSPGQAYGYTF. The rearrangement uses TRBV4-3 and TRBJ1-2; 7 bases are shared with TRBD1. With V trimmed by 4 bases and J by 5 bases, 4 bases remained unmatched. This CDR3 comprises 13 residues. Per germline, CDR1 LGHNA and CDR2 YSLEER.

The chain carries TRBV6-5 and TRBJ1-3; no clear D. The germline CDR1 and CDR2 sequences are MNHEY and SVGAGI. This CDR3 has 13 amino acids. The V gene lost 0 bases and the J gene lost 8 bases, with 8 bases spanning the gap. The CDR3 region is CASSYSWRDTIYF. The CDR3 DNA follows: TGTGCCAGCAGTTACTCGTGGAGAGACACCATATATTTT.

Only a few counts were recorded for this clone. This chain links TRBV15 with TRBJ1-2, with D uncertain. There are 15 residues in the CDR3. In germline, CDR1 is LNHNV, CDR2 YYDKDF (reference sequence). The V gene lost 3 bases and the J gene lost 7 bases, with 18 bases spanning the gap. The CDR3 spells CATSRDDLARGGYTF. DNA for the CDR3: TGTGCCACCAGCAGGGATGACCTGGCCCGGGGTGGCTACACCTTC.

CDR3 residues: CASSLDPTSAGYTF. The CDR3 bases are TGTGCCAGCAGCTTAGATCCTACGTCCGCTGGCTACACCTTC. The rearrangement uses TRBV11-2 and TRBJ1-2, with D unclear. Trimming shortened V by 0 bases and J by 7 bases, and 12 bases separated the two germline ends. This CDR3 comprises 14 residues. Germline loops: CDR1 SGHAT, CDR2 FQNNGV.

The chain uses TRBV11-3 and TRBJ2-1; D remains unclear. This CDR3 region has 13 residues. Germline CDR1 SGHNT, CDR2 YENEEA. The V end was cut by 5 bases, the J end by 10 bases, with 15 bases between. The CDR3 here is CASSHSYLREQFF. For the CDR3, the DNA is TGTGCCAGCAGCCATTCTTACCTCCGGGAGCAGTTCTTC.